This T cell receptor beta chain was sequenced for a study of blood T cell repertoires in COVID-19. Study as a whole: Samples representing acute and convalescent COVID-19 were sourced from the United States, Italy and Spain. Nucleic acid was either cDNA or gDNA, and it came from T cells, B-cell-depleted T cells, or PBMCs.

The V and J ends lost 0 bases and 0 bases respectively, with 6 bases between them. Germline CDR1 and CDR2: SGHNT and YYREEE (reference sequence). This CDR3 is 14 amino acids long. To note about this clone: Other DNA sequences within the sample encode an identical CDR3.

TCRdb keeps only in-frame clones here, not all; method: immunoSEQ multiplex PCR. The table has about 250,000 clones, around 82% seen once. The source is a man older than 75 with acute or convalescent COVID-19. The chain combines TRBV5-4 with TRBJ1-2; TRBD1 might be the D (6 bases). Material for sequencing was peripheral blood. As DNA, the CDR3 is TGTGCCAGCAGCTTGGACAGGGCTAACTATGGCTACACCTTC. Translation: CASSLDRANYGYTF. Drawing the rest from reference TRBV5-4 and TRBJ1-2, the complete variable domain is ETGVTQSPTHLIKTRGQQVTLRCSSQSGHNTVSWYQQALGQGPQFIFQYYREEENGRGNFPPRFSGLQFPNYSSELNVNALELDDSALYLCASSLDRANYGYTFGSGTRLTVV.